A selection of T cell receptor beta chains follows, all from one sample in a study of blood T cell repertoires in COVID-19. Measured with immunoSEQ multiplex PCR; TCRdb has only the in-frame clones, and not every one. The sample includes approximately 240,000 clones, about 89% of them seen just once. The source material was PBMCs or T cells enriched from blood (not recorded which). The source of these receptors is a woman between 18 and 30 years old who had recovered from COVID-19. CDR3s include the opening cysteine and the closing phenylalanine or tryptophan. Fields, in order: J gene, D gene, V gene, clone size, CDR3 DNA, CDR3 protein. The D gene is left open where the match is weak. The size of a clone is reported for some rows only, either as once, few or many, or as a class for expanded clones.

TRBJ1-3 | TRBD1 | TRBV4-1 | - | TGCGCCAGCAGCCAAGCTTTCGGGACAGGGTTCTCTGGAAACACCATATATTTT | CASSQAFGTGFSGNTIYF
TRBJ1-1 | - | TRBV11-3 | - | TGTGCCAGCAGCTTAGCGGGGGTGAACACTGAAGCTTTCTTT | CASSLAGVNTEAFF
TRBJ2-1 | - | TRBV4-1 | once | TGCGCCAGCAGCCAACCCCTTAACAATGAGCAGTTCTTC | CASSQPLNNEQFF
TRBJ1-6 | TRBD1 | TRBV5-1 | - | TGCGCCAGCAGCTTGAGGCAGGGGACAGGTTCACCCCTCCACTTT | CASSLRQGTGSPLHF
TRBJ2-2 | TRBD1 | TRBV10-3 | - | TGTGCCATCAGTGAACCGACAGGGACCGGGGAGCTGTTTTTT | CAISEPTGTGELFF
TRBJ1-1 | - | TRBV7-9 | - | TGTGCCAGCAGCCCCCCCGGGGGGAAAGCTTTCTTT | CASSPPGGKAFF
TRBJ1-1 | - | TRBV6-1 | - | TGTGCCAGCAGTGAAGCGCGAGGGTACACTGAAGCTTTCTTT | CASSEARGYTEAFF
TRBJ2-3 | TRBD1 | TRBV5-8 | once | TGTGCCAGCAGCTTGTGGGGACAGGGGGACACAGATACGCAGTATTTT | CASSLWGQGDTDTQYF
TRBJ1-2 | TRBD1 | TRBV28 | - | TGTGCCAGCAGTCGACAGGGGCTGGATTATGGCTACACCTTC | CASSRQGLDYGYTF
TRBJ1-4 | - | TRBV10-2 | - | TGCGCCAGCAGGTCCTCAACTAATGAAAAACTGTTTTTT | CASRSSTNEKLFF
TRBJ1-1 | - | TRBV5-4 | - | TGTGCCAGCAGCTTGGACGGTTATGAAGCTTTCTTT | CASSLDGYEAFF
TRBJ1-6 | - | TRBV3-1/TRBV3-2 | - | TGTGCCAGCAGCCCCGGCAAAAAAGGGAGTTCTAATTCACCCCTCCACTTT | CASSPGKKGSSNSPLHF